Shown below are 9 T cell receptor beta chains from a single sample sequenced in a study of CD8 T cells in ankylosing spondylitis. A single record per CDR3 protein comes from TCRdb applying MiXCR to the 5' RACE reads. The repertoire holds a few hundred thousand distinct CDR3 sequences, with 20% to 25% as singletons. The sequenced sample was blood, either unsorted or a sorted T cell fraction (not recorded which). The receptors were sampled from a male donor with ankylosing spondylitis or in good health (not recorded which).

This clonotype has just a few counts. The rearrangement links TRBV11-2 to TRBJ2-7; no clear D. This CDR3 has 15 residues. CDR1 SGHAT and CDR2 FQNNGV come from the germline V gene. The V and J ends lost 5 bases and 3 bases respectively, with 17 bases between them. The CDR3 here is CASSPVGNPLYEQYF. The CDR3, as DNA: TGTGCCAGCAGCCCCGTTGGAAACCCCCTCTACGAGCAGTACTTC.

The chain has TRBV6-1 and TRBJ1-4; a possible D gene is TRBD1 (6 bases). The CDR3 contains 12 residues. In germline, CDR1 is MNHNS, CDR2 SASEGT. Trimming took off 10 bases at V and 7 bases at J, with 13 bases between the two ends. The CDR3: CATRGGGEKLFF. CDR3 nucleotide sequence: TGTGCCACCAGAGGGGGTGGTGAAAAACTGTTTTTT.

The genes are TRBV9 and TRBJ2-3; the D is unclear. Trimming pared 0 bases from V and 0 bases from J, leaving 14 bases between. Germline values: CDR1 SGDLS, CDR2 YYNGEE. The CDR3 sequence is 17 residues long. The CDR3 DNA sequence: TGTGCCAGCAGCGTAGCGGGCAGGCTATCAAGCACAGATACGCAGTATTTT. Translating it yields CASSVAGRLSSTDTQYF.

This clonotype was found a few times. The CDR3: CASSLQENTEAFF. CDR3 DNA sequence: TGTGCCAGCAGTTTACAGGAGAACACTGAAGCTTTCTTT. The chain recombines TRBV6-5 with TRBJ1-1; D perhaps matches TRBD1 (5 bases). This CDR3 spans 13 amino acids. V lost 4 bases, J lost 1 base, and 7 bases lay in between. Germline-derived CDR1 and CDR2 are MNHEY and SVGAGI.

This clonotype was detected only a few times. V gene TRBV7-9 combines with J gene TRBJ2-1, with 9 bases matching TRBD2. Unmatched junction bases numbered 10, after V lost 5 bases and J lost 2 bases. CDR3 length: 17 amino acids. Germline lookup yields CDR1 SEHNR and CDR2 FQNEAQ (reference sequence). The CDR3 sequence: CASSPRGGGGAYNEQFF. The CDR3 DNA reads as TGTGCCAGCAGCCCCCGAGGTGGCGGGGGGGCCTACAATGAGCAGTTCTTC.

This clonotype was counted a few times. V gene TRBV29-1 combines with J gene TRBJ2-7; the D call may be TRBD1 or TRBD2 (6 bases each). This CDR3 has 13 amino acids. CDR1 and CDR2 from the germline V gene are SQVTM and ANQGSEA. V gave up 2 bases and J gave up 7 bases, with 15 bases separating them. Here the CDR3 reads CSVERQGGGEQYF. In DNA form, the CDR3 reads TGCAGCGTTGAAAGGCAAGGAGGGGGTGAGCAGTACTTC.

J is TRBJ2-5 and V is TRBV7-2, with D perhaps TRBD2 (5 bases). Trimming removed 3 bases from V and 3 bases from J, with 8 bases in between. The CDR3 runs to 13 residues. Germline loops: CDR1 SGHTA, CDR2 FQGNSA. CDR3 region: CASSLRVKETQYF. DNA of the CDR3: TGTGCCAGCAGCTTGAGGGTTAAAGAGACCCAGTACTTC.

The chain employs TRBV5-6 and TRBJ2-7, with D tentatively TRBD1 (5 bases). Germline V gene sequence: CDR1 SGHDT, CDR2 YYEEEE. The ends were cut back, 0 bases at V and 3 bases at J, with 16 bases in the middle. This CDR3 spans 16 amino acids. The chain's CDR3 is CASSLGTLPTFYEQYF. CDR3 nucleotides: TGTGCCAGCAGCTTGGGGACACTCCCTACCTTCTACGAGCAGTACTTC.

The genes are TRBV12-3 or TRBV12-4 and TRBJ2-3; D perhaps matches TRBD1 (6 bases). This CDR3 has 14 amino acids. Between the trimmed V and J ends, which lost 4 bases and 6 bases, there was a span of 14 bases. The CDR3 coding sequence is TGTGCCAGCAGTTCCGGGACAAACGTCGATACGCAGTATTTT. Translation: CASSSGTNVDTQYF.